These T cell receptor beta chains were read from a single sample in a study of blood T cell repertoires in COVID-19. Produced via immunoSEQ multiplex PCR; TCRdb's table is partial and in-frame only. This table holds approximately 170,000 clones, around 89% found once. The specimen was PBMCs or T cells enriched from blood (not recorded which). Receptors originate from a woman aged 18-30 years who had recovered from COVID-19. CDR3s include the opening cysteine and the closing phenylalanine or tryptophan. The order of the fields is clone size, D gene, V gene, J gene, CDR3 protein, CDR3 DNA. D genes are given only for firm matches. Size is omitted from some rows. Given values are once, few, many or a class for expanded clones.

size: NA
D: NA
V: TRBV30
J: TRBJ1-5
CDR3: CAWSLTEGNRPQHF
DNA: TGTGCCTGGTCCTTGACGGAGGGGAATCGGCCCCAGCATTTT

size: NA
D: NA
V: TRBV5-4
J: TRBJ1-2
CDR3: CASTTEARGYTF
DNA: TGTGCCAGCACCACGGAGGCAAGGGGCTACACCTTC

size: once
D: TRBD1
V: TRBV9
J: TRBJ1-2
CDR3: CASSAEGTGGYTF
DNA: TGTGCCAGCAGCGCGGAGGGGACAGGCGGCTACACCTTC

size: NA
D: NA
V: TRBV5-4
J: TRBJ2-7
CDR3: CASSWGPTLGLDRHEQYF
DNA: TGTGCCAGCAGCTGGGGACCAACCCTCGGACTAGACAGGCACGAGCAGTACTTC

size: NA
D: TRBD2
V: TRBV30
J: TRBJ2-7
CDR3: CAWSVVRASGNYEQYF
DNA: TGTGCCTGGAGTGTAGTGCGGGCTAGCGGGAACTACGAGCAGTACTTC

size: NA
D: NA
V: TRBV11-3
J: TRBJ2-7
CDR3: CASSLDPPGRGPNWSYEQYF
DNA: TGTGCCAGCAGCTTAGATCCCCCGGGGAGAGGCCCGAATTGGTCATACGAGCAGTACTTC

size: NA
D: TRBD2
V: TRBV27
J: TRBJ2-7
CDR3: CASSFGRLVNEQYF
DNA: TGTGCCAGCAGTTTCGGGAGGTTGGTTAACGAGCAGTACTTC

size: NA
D: NA
V: TRBV7-3
J: TRBJ2-2
CDR3: CASSLTPSTGELFF
DNA: TGTGCCAGCAGCTTGACCCCTAGTACCGGGGAGCTGTTTTTT

size: NA
D: TRBD2
V: TRBV30
J: TRBJ2-5
CDR3: CAWSGLAGGAQETQYF
DNA: TGTGCCTGGAGTGGACTAGCGGGAGGTGCCCAAGAGACCCAGTACTTC

size: NA
D: NA
V: TRBV19
J: TRBJ2-5
CDR3: CASSPERGGPETQYF
DNA: TGTGCCAGTAGTCCCGAGAGGGGGGGCCCAGAGACCCAGTACTTC

size: NA
D: TRBD2
V: TRBV10-3
J: TRBJ2-1
CDR3: CAISEYGAGASTEQFF
DNA: TGTGCCATCAGTGAGTACGGAGCGGGAGCCTCCACTGAGCAGTTCTTC

size: NA
D: NA
V: TRBV29-1
J: TRBJ2-7
CDR3: CSVEVQLRQGTTYEQYF
DNA: TGCAGCGTTGAAGTCCAGTTGAGGCAGGGGACAACCTACGAGCAGTACTTC

size: NA
D: NA
V: TRBV28
J: TRBJ2-1
CDR3: CASSLFRTHNEQFF
DNA: TGTGCCAGCAGTTTATTCCGGACACACAATGAGCAGTTCTTC

size: NA
D: TRBD2
V: TRBV11-2
J: TRBJ2-1
CDR3: CASSFSGGRSYNEQFF
DNA: TGTGCCAGCAGCTTCAGCGGGGGTCGCTCCTACAATGAGCAGTTCTTC

size: NA
D: NA
V: TRBV28
J: TRBJ2-6
CDR3: CASSLPRGVGSGANVLTF
DNA: TGTGCCAGCAGTCTACCCAGGGGAGTAGGCTCTGGGGCCAACGTCCTGACTTTC

size: NA
D: NA
V: TRBV28
J: TRBJ2-7
CDR3: CASNHQGQGTYEQYF
DNA: TGTGCCAGCAACCACCAGGGGCAGGGGACCTACGAGCAGTACTTC

size: once
D: NA
V: TRBV27
J: TRBJ2-7
CDR3: CASSEYISYEQYF
DNA: TGTGCCAGCAGTGAATACATCTCCTACGAGCAGTACTTC

size: few
D: NA
V: TRBV7-6
J: TRBJ1-2
CDR3: CASSLGQALGGYTF
DNA: TGTGCCAGCAGCTTAGGACAGGCCCTCGGGGGCTACACCTTC